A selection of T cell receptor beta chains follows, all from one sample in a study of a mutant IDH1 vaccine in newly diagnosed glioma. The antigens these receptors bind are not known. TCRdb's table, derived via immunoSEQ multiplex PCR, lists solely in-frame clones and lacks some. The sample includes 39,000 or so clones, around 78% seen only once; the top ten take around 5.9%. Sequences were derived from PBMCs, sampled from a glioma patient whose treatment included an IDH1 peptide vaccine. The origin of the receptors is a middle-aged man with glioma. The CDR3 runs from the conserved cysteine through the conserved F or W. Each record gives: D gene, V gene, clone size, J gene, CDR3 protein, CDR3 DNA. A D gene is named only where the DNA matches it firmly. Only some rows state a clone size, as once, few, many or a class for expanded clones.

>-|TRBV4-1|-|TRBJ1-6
CASSQDLTGTIAAGSPLHF
TGCGCCAGCAGCCAAGACCTCACAGGGACAATAGCAGCAGGTTCACCCCTCCACTTT
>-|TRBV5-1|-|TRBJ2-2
CASSPTGTPNTGELFF
TGCGCCAGCAGCCCCACCGGGACACCGAACACCGGGGAGCTGTTTTTT
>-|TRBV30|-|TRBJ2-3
CAWSAKGADTQYF
TGTGCCTGGAGTGCAAAAGGGGCAGATACGCAGTATTTT
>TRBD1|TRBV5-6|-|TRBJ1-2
CASSLGIGTGVGYTF
TGTGCCAGCAGCTTGGGTATCGGGACAGGGGTCGGCTACACCTTC
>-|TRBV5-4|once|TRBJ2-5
CASSLATSQETQYF
TGTGCCAGCAGCTTGGCGACCTCCCAAGAGACCCAGTACTTC
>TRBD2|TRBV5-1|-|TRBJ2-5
CASSLVPSGGTRGETQYF
TGCGCCAGCAGCTTGGTCCCTAGCGGGGGCACTAGAGGAGAGACCCAGTACTTC
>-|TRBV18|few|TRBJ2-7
CASSLTGTPTSTYEQYF
TGTGCCAGCTCACTAACCGGGACACCGACCTCTACCTACGAGCAGTACTTC
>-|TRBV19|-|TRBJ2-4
CASSFVGLAKNIQYF
TGTGCCAGTAGCTTCGTTGGACTAGCCAAAAACATTCAGTACTTC
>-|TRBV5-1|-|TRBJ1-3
CASSLGLGAGGNTIYF
TGCGCCAGCAGCTTGGGACTTGGGGCAGGTGGAAACACCATATATTTT
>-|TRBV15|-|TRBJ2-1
CATSREIPDYNEQFF
TGTGCCACCAGCAGAGAAATCCCGGACTACAATGAGCAGTTCTTC
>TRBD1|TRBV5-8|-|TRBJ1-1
CASSGRTGGEAFF
TGTGCCAGCAGCGGTCGGACAGGGGGGGAAGCTTTCTTT
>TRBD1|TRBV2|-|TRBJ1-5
CASSRQGNQPQHF
TGTGCCAGCAGCCGACAGGGGAATCAGCCCCAGCATTTT
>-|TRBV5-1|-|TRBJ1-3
CASSSETGFSTIYF
TGCGCCAGCAGCTCAGAGACCGGCTTTAGCACCATATATTTT
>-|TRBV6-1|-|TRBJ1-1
CASSPYRLDTEAFF
TGTGCCAGCAGTCCTTACAGGCTTGACACTGAAGCTTTCTTT
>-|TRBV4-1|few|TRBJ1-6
CASSQDMGFSSPLHF
TGCGCCAGCAGCCAAGATATGGGGTTCAGTTCACCCCTCCACTTT
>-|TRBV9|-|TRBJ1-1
CASSVVTGPTEAFF
TGTGCCAGCAGCGTAGTAACAGGTCCCACTGAAGCTTTCTTT
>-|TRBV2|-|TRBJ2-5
CASRPNGETQYF
TGTGCCAGCAGGCCGAACGGGGAGACCCAGTACTTC
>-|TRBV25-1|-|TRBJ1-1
CASSEFVGLNTEAFF
TGTGCCAGCAGTGAATTTGTCGGATTGAACACTGAAGCTTTCTTT
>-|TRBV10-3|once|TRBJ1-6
CAISDSGLDSPLHF
TGTGCCATCAGTGATTCAGGGCTCGATTCACCCCTCCACTTT
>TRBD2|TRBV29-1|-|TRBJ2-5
CSVGLAGGQETQYF
TGCAGCGTTGGACTAGCGGGGGGGCAAGAGACCCAGTACTTC
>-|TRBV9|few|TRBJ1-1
CASSVRSQDTEAFF
TGTGCCAGCAGCGTAAGGTCCCAAGACACTGAAGCTTTCTTT
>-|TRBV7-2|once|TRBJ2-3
CASSFGFHTDTQYF
TGTGCCAGCAGCTTTGGCTTTCACACAGATACGCAGTATTTT
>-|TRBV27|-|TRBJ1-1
CASSEGQGTWNTEAFF
TGTGCCAGCAGTGAAGGCCAGGGCACATGGAACACTGAAGCTTTCTTT
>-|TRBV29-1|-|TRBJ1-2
CSVKDRGQGYTF
TGCAGCGTCAAAGACCGGGGGCAGGGCTACACCTTC
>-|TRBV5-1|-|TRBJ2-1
CASTDGMTLNEQFF
TGCGCCAGCACCGACGGAATGACACTTAATGAGCAGTTCTTC
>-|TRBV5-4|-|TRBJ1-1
CASSRGSGLNTEAFF
TGTGCCAGCAGCAGAGGGTCAGGGTTGAACACTGAAGCTTTCTTT
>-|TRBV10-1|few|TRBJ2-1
CASRKGTNEQFF
TGCGCCAGCAGAAAAGGGACCAATGAGCAGTTCTTC
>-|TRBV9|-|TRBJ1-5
CASSVATRVTVMPQHF
TGTGCCAGCAGCGTAGCCACCAGGGTCACGGTCATGCCCCAGCATTTT
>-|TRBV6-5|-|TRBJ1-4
CASSYGASLGEKLFF
TGTGCCAGCAGTTACGGGGCCTCCCTGGGTGAAAAACTGTTTTTT
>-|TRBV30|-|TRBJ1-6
CAWSDLRNSPLHF
TGTGCCTGGTCGGACCTTAGGAATTCACCCCTCCACTTT
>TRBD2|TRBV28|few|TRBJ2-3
CASTALAGGADTQYF
TGTGCCAGCACCGCCCTAGCGGGGGGGGCAGATACGCAGTATTTT
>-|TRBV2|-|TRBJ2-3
CASMGRTDTQYF
TGTGCCAGCATGGGCAGGACAGATACGCAGTATTTT
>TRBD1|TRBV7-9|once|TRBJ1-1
CASSSDSRTGTTEAFF
TGTGCCAGCAGCTCTGATTCCAGGACAGGGACCACTGAAGCTTTCTTT
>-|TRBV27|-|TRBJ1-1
CASVGVTDTEAFF
TGTGCCAGCGTGGGGGTTACTGACACTGAAGCTTTCTTT
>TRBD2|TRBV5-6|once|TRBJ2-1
CASSSNPVGLAYNEQFF
TGTGCCAGCAGCTCAAACCCGGTGGGACTAGCGTACAATGAGCAGTTCTTC